One and the same sample provided the 29 T cell receptor beta chains below, sequenced in a study of blood T cell repertoires in COVID-19. Assay: immunoSEQ multiplex PCR; the TCRdb copy retains only in-frame clones and omits some. The data contain about 370,000 clones, around 87% of them seen just once; the ten biggest clones take up 10%. Sequencing was performed on peripheral blood. All receptors derive from a woman between 25 and 40 years old with COVID-19, enrolled during active disease.

The chain recombines TRBV10-3 with TRBJ2-2; weak D call: TRBD1 (6 bases). V dropped 3 bases and J dropped 0 bases, with 8 bases sitting between them. The CDR3 is 15 amino acids. Germline V CDR1 and CDR2: ENHRY, SYGVKD. The CDR3 is CAISDWTANTGELFF. As DNA, the CDR3 is TGTGCCATCAGTGACTGGACAGCGAACACCGGGGAGCTGTTTTTT.

The chain recombines TRBV6-5 with TRBJ2-2, with D possibly TRBD1 on 6 matching bases. V was cut by 7 bases and J by 4 bases, with 13 bases left in between. The CDR3 runs 14 residues. Per the germline V gene, CDR1 is MNHEY and CDR2 is SVGAGI. CDR3 residues: CASTFTGPTGELFF. Written as DNA, the CDR3 is TGTGCCAGCACCTTCACAGGGCCCACCGGGGAGCTGTTTTTT.

V gene TRBV11-2 combines with J gene TRBJ2-1, with 8 bases that match TRBD1. The CDR3 contains 15 residues. The trim removed 1 base at V and 7 bases at J, leaving 6 bases unmatched. The germline V gene encodes CDR1 SGHAT and CDR2 FQNNGV. CDR3 nucleotide sequence: TGTGCCAGCAGCTTAGTCAGGGGGCTGGGTAATGAGCAGTTCTTC. It codes for CASSLVRGLGNEQFF.

The chain has TRBV3-1 (or the pseudogene TRBV3-2) and TRBJ2-1; TRBD2 agrees at 7 bases. Germline V lookup: CDR1 LGHDT, CDR2 YNNKEL (reference sequence). The CDR3 has 16 residues. V dropped 0 bases and J dropped 8; count of bases not matched to a gene: 10. The CDR3 sequence: CASSQDWRERRYEQFF. The CDR3, as DNA: TGTGCCAGCAGCCAAGATTGGCGGGAGAGACGGTATGAGCAGTTCTTC.

V usage is TRBV30 and J usage is TRBJ2-5; tentative D call: TRBD2 (6 bases). This CDR3 has 14 residues. Germline CDR1 GTSNPN, CDR2 SVGIG (reference sequence). Trimming stripped 0 bases from V and 2 bases from J, with 10 bases between. In DNA, the CDR3 is TGTGCCTGGAGTGTCGGGGGACTTCAAGAGACCCAGTACTTC. It specifies CAWSVGGLQETQYF.

V gene TRBV5-1 combines with J gene TRBJ2-1; 8 bases line up with TRBD2. CDR3 length: 15 residues. Germline V lookup: CDR1 SGHRS, CDR2 YFSETQ. Losses at the gene ends were 1 base for V and 3 bases for J; bases not matched to a gene: 3. The CDR3 spells CASSLTSGFYNEQFF. CDR3 in DNA: TGCGCCAGCAGCTTGACTAGCGGATTCTACAATGAGCAGTTCTTC.

This clone was counted a single time. The rearrangement uses TRBV6-5 and TRBJ2-7; TRBD2 aligns across 10 bases. CDR1 and CDR2 (germline): MNHEY, SVGAGI. The CDR3 totals 14 residues. After removal of 6 bases from V and 4 bases from J, the junction contained 6 bases not matched to a gene. DNA for the CDR3: TGTGCCAGCAGCCTGACTAGCGGGTGGTACGAGCAGTACTTC. This encodes CASSLTSGWYEQYF.

The chain carries TRBV24-1 and TRBJ2-6, with TRBD1 matching over 7 bases. CDR3 length: 16 residues. J gave up 2 bases and V 2 bases, and 2 bases lay outside the gene matches. Looked up from germline, CDR1 is KGHDR and CDR2 is SFDVKD. The CDR3: CATSDYTGAGANVLTF. The CDR3 nucleotides read TGTGCCACCAGTGATTACACAGGGGCTGGGGCCAACGTCCTGACTTTC.

J is TRBJ2-5 and V is TRBV9; 12 bases fit TRBD2. Looked up from germline, CDR1 is SGDLS and CDR2 is YYNGEE. V lost 3 bases to trimming and J lost 0 bases; unmatched junction nucleotides: 3. This CDR3 contains 16 residues. The CDR3 sequence is CASSATSGRNQETQYF. CDR3 DNA: TGTGCCAGCAGCGCAACTAGCGGGAGGAACCAAGAGACCCAGTACTTC. The whole variable domain, filled in from reference TRBV9 and TRBJ2-5, reads DSGVTQTPKHLITATGQRVTLRCSPRSGDLSVYWYQQSLDQGLQFLIQYYNGEERAKGNILERFSAQQFPDLHSELNLSSLELGDSALYFCASSATSGRNQETQYFGPGTRLLVL.

The J gene is TRBJ2-7, the V gene TRBV9; 11 bases agree with TRBD2. The CDR3 extends over 14 amino acids. V lost 1 base, J lost 5 bases, and 2 bases stayed unmatched. Germline loops: CDR1 SGDLS, CDR2 YYNGEE. The CDR3 reads CASSVTSGSDEQYF. For the CDR3, the DNA is TGTGCCAGCAGCGTAACTAGCGGGAGCGACGAGCAGTACTTC.

This chain links TRBV13 with TRBJ1-5; unclear D gene. Germline V gives CDR1 PRHDT, CDR2 FYEKMQ (reference sequence). Trimming stripped 2 bases from V and 3 bases from J, with 8 bases between. The CDR3 has 14 amino acids. In DNA, the CDR3 is TGTGCCAGCAGCTTAAGGACTGTCAATCAGCCCCAGCATTTT. It specifies CASSLRTVNQPQHF. The full variable domain, its missing parts supplied by reference TRBV13 and TRBJ1-5, is AAGVIQSPRHLIKEKRETATLKCYPIPRHDTVYWYQQGPGQDPQFLISFYEKMQSDKGSIPDRFSAQQFSDYHSELNMSSLELGDSALYFCASSLRTVNQPQHFGDGTRLSIL.

This chain uses TRBV28 with TRBJ2-3; 9 bases match TRBD2. Unmatched junction bases numbered 3, after V lost 5 bases and J lost 6 bases. The CDR3 contains 13 residues. Germline V gene sequence: CDR1 MDHEN, CDR2 SYDVKM. CDR3 region: CASSIAGEDTQYF. CDR3 nucleotides: TGTGCCAGCAGTATAGCGGGAGAGGATACGCAGTATTTT.

This clone is a singleton in its sample. The gene calls are TRBV7-9 and TRBJ2-1, with 14 bases matching TRBD2. The CDR3 is 15 amino acids. Trimming removed 6 bases from V and 9 bases from J; junction bases left unmatched: 7. The germline V gene has CDR1 SEHNR and CDR2 FQNEAQ (reference sequence). CDR3 in amino acids: CASSSRLAGGSEQFF. CDR3 sequence (DNA): TGTGCCAGCAGTTCACGACTAGCGGGAGGGAGTGAGCAGTTCTTC.

The rearrangement uses TRBV7-3 and TRBJ2-7; D might be TRBD1 (5 bases). Germline V gene sequence: CDR1 SGHTA, CDR2 FQGTGA. The ends were cut back, 4 bases at V and 0 bases at J, with 10 bases in the middle. CDR3 length: 14 residues. The CDR3 protein is CASSSDSNSYEQYF. The CDR3 DNA reads as TGTGCCAGCAGCTCAGACAGTAACTCCTACGAGCAGTACTTC.

The chain is built from TRBV30 and TRBJ1-1; D might be TRBD1 (6 bases). This CDR3 has 13 residues. Germline loops: CDR1 GTSNPN, CDR2 SVGIG (reference sequence). The V end lost 3 bases, the J end lost 1 base, and 9 bases lay between the germline ends. The CDR3: CAWSGQRNTEAFF. The CDR3 nucleotides are TGTGCCTGGAGCGGACAGAGGAACACTGAAGCTTTCTTT. The full variable domain, in which reference TRBV30 and TRBJ1-1 provide the parts outside the CDR3, is SQTIHQWPATLVQPVGSPLSLECTVEGTSNPNLYWYRQAAGRGLQLLFYSVGIGQISSEVPQNLSASRPQDRQFILSSKKLLLSDSGFYLCAWSGQRNTEAFFGQGTRLTVV.

This clone was recorded only once. J is TRBJ2-7 and V is TRBV30; 10 nucleotides line up with TRBD1. This CDR3 is 13 amino acids long. Unmatched junction bases numbered 3, after V lost 3 bases and J lost 4 bases. The germline CDR1 and CDR2 sequences are GTSNPN and SVGIG (reference sequence). CDR3 nucleotides: TGTGCCTGGAGGAGACAGGGGGCTTACGAGCAGTACTTC. Protein sequence: CAWRRQGAYEQYF. Full variable domain (remainder filled in from reference TRBV30 and TRBJ2-7): SQTIHQWPATLVQPVGSPLSLECTVEGTSNPNLYWYRQAAGRGLQLLFYSVGIGQISSEVPQNLSASRPQDRQFILSSKKLLLSDSGFYLCAWRRQGAYEQYFGPGTRLTVT.

The chain is built from TRBV6-5 and TRBJ1-4; tentatively, D is TRBD1 (6 bases). Trimming took off 5 bases at V and 6 bases at J, with 13 bases between the two ends. Germline V gene lookup returns CDR1 MNHEY and CDR2 SVGAGI. The CDR3 is 14 residues long. CDR3 loop: CASSTGSWDEKLFF. DNA of the CDR3: TGTGCCAGCAGTACAGGGTCTTGGGATGAAAAACTGTTTTTT.

The chain employs TRBV3-1 (or the pseudogene TRBV3-2) and TRBJ2-1, with TRBD2 matching over 10 bases. In germline, CDR1 is LGHDT, CDR2 YNNKEL (reference sequence). The ends lost 0 bases at V and 5 bases at J; junction bases unmatched: 10. This CDR3 is built from 18 residues. The CDR3 protein is CASSQESKREGPNNEQFF. The CDR3 DNA follows: TGTGCCAGCAGCCAAGAAAGTAAGCGGGAGGGACCTAACAATGAGCAGTTCTTC.

The rearrangement uses TRBV5-1 and TRBJ2-7, with 7 bases aligning to TRBD1. The CDR3 runs to 12 residues. The ends lost 4 bases at V and 12 bases at J; junction bases unmatched: 10. Germline CDR1 reads SGHRS; CDR2 reads YFSETQ. The CDR3: CASSLEGQGVYF. CDR3 sequence (DNA): TGCGCCAGCAGCCTCGAGGGCCAGGGGGTGTACTTC.

The chain links TRBV29-1 to TRBJ2-2; TRBD1 matches 7 bases. With V trimmed by 6 bases and J by 5 bases, 6 bases remained unmatched. The germline CDR1 and CDR2 sequences are SQVTM and ANQGSEA. CDR3 length: 13 residues. The CDR3 DNA reads TGCAGCGTGGCTCAGGGGGAGACCGGGGAGCTGTTTTTT. Its translation: CSVAQGETGELFF.

V is TRBV11-2 and J is TRBJ2-3; D gene ambiguous. The length of the CDR3 is 12 residues. Germline-derived CDR1 and CDR2 are SGHAT and FQNNGV. Trimming stripped 1 base from V and 13 bases from J, with 12 bases between. The CDR3 region is CASSLVGSFEYF. The CDR3 DNA is TGTGCCAGCAGCTTAGTTGGTAGTTTCGAGTATTTT. Full variable domain (missing parts from reference TRBV11-2 and TRBJ2-3): EAGVAQSPRYKIIEKRQSVAFWCNPISGHATLYWYQQILGQGPKLLIQFQNNGVVDDSQLPKDRFSAERLKGVDSTLKIQPAKLEDSAVYLCASSLVGSFEYFGPGTRLTVL.

This sequence joins TRBV27 and TRBJ1-1; 7 bases are a match to TRBD1. With 5 bases clipped from V and 3 bases from J, the junction kept 3 bases outside the gene matches. Germline CDR1 reads MNHEY; CDR2 reads SMNVEV (reference sequence). The CDR3 contains 13 residues. The CDR3 spells CASSQTGYTEAFF. In nucleotides, the CDR3 is TGTGCCAGCAGTCAGACAGGGTACACTGAAGCTTTCTTT.

This sequence joins TRBV6-5 and TRBJ2-7, with 7 positions matching TRBD2. This CDR3 has 13 amino acids. V shed 8 bases and J 3 bases; nucleotides not matched to a gene: 7. CDR1 and CDR2 from the germline V gene are MNHEY and SVGAGI. Here the CDR3 DNA reads TGTGCCAGCGCTGGGAGGGGAATCTACGAGCAGTACTTC. The encoded protein is CASAGRGIYEQYF.

The chain couples TRBV28 to TRBJ2-2; no reliable D call. Germline CDR1 MDHEN, CDR2 SYDVKM. The V end was cut by 2 bases, the J end by 2 bases, with 6 bases between. This CDR3 is 14 amino acids long. The CDR3 DNA reads as TGTGCCAGCAGTTTACAGGCAAACACCGGGGAGCTGTTTTTT. Protein sequence: CASSLQANTGELFF.

The rearrangement links TRBV7-8 to TRBJ2-7; TRBD2 agrees at 7 bases. This CDR3 comprises 12 residues. V gave up 5 bases and J gave up 6 bases; unmatched junction bases: 4. Germline values: CDR1 SGHVS, CDR2 FQNEAQ. DNA for the CDR3: TGTGCCAGCAGCCGGGAGGTTGGCGAGCAGTACTTC. This encodes CASSREVGEQYF.

V usage is TRBV28 and J usage is TRBJ2-5, with 7 bases identical to TRBD1. This CDR3 is 15 amino acids long. V lost 5 bases to trimming and J lost 2 bases; unmatched junction nucleotides: 8. Germline CDR1 reads MDHEN; CDR2 reads SYDVKM. The CDR3 nucleotides are TGTGCCAGCAGTCAGACAGGGACCCTTCAAGAGACCCAGTACTTC. It is translated as CASSQTGTLQETQYF. Full variable domain (outside the CDR3, taken from reference TRBV28 and TRBJ2-5): DVKVTQSSRYLVKRTGEKVFLECVQDMDHENMFWYRQDPGLGLRLIYFSYDVKMKEKGDIPEGYSVSREKKERFSLILESASTNQTSMYLCASSQTGTLQETQYFGPGTRLLVL.

The chain carries TRBV6-5 and TRBJ2-7, with D unresolved. V lost 0 bases, J lost 2 bases, and 11 bases lay in between. CDR3 length: 15 residues. In germline, CDR1 is MNHEY, CDR2 SVGAGI. The CDR3 protein is CASSYSTRPPYEQYF. Here the CDR3 DNA reads TGTGCCAGCAGTTACTCGACTCGTCCCCCCTACGAGCAGTACTTC.

This chain connects TRBV14 to TRBJ2-3; a weak D match, TRBD2 (6 bases). Trimming removed 1 base at V and 5 bases at J, with 13 bases between. This CDR3 is 15 amino acids long. Germline values: CDR1 SGHDN, CDR2 FVKESK. In DNA form, the CDR3 reads TGTGCCAGCAGCCAAGGTCCAGGGAGGCAAGATACGCAGTATTTT. Translating it yields CASSQGPGRQDTQYF.

This clone was detected only a few times. The chain uses TRBV4-3 and TRBJ2-5, with 9 bases aligning to TRBD2. This CDR3 has 17 residues. V trimming: 1 base; J trimming: 4 bases; junction bases outside the gene matches: 10. Germline V gives CDR1 LGHNA, CDR2 YSLEER. The DNA for the CDR3 is TGCGCCAGCAGCCAAGCGTTGGCTAGCGGGAAGGGAGAGACCCAGTACTTC. Protein sequence: CASSQALASGKGETQYF.